These T cell receptor beta chains were read from a single sample in a study of cytomegalovirus exposure and HLA in healthy donors. The table came from immunoSEQ multiplex PCR; TCRdb's copy has only in-frame clones and leaves some out. The sample yields about 190,000 clones, roughly 80% seen once. The sample consisted of PBMCs. The receptors here all came from a man aged 35 to 55 in good health and CMV-seropositive. Both conserved end residues are part of each CDR3. The D gene is left open where the match is weak. The size field is filled for only some rows; it gives once, few, many or a size class.

J	V	size	D	DNA	CDR3
TRBJ1-1	TRBV6-5	few	NA	TGTGCCAGCAGCCCTTTGGGAGGGGTGACTGAAGCTTTCTTT	CASSPLGGVTEAFF
TRBJ1-2	TRBV27	NA	NA	TGTGCCAGCAGTAATAGGGGCGGAAGCTCCAACTATGGCTACACCTTC	CASSNRGGSSNYGYTF
TRBJ1-5	TRBV10-3	NA	TRBD1	TGTGCCATCAGTGAGAAGGACAGGAATCAGCCCCAGCATTTT	CAISEKDRNQPQHF
TRBJ1-2	TRBV7-9	NA	NA	TGTGCCAGTAGAAGGACGGGAGGAGTTACTAACTATGGCTACACCTTC	CASRRTGGVTNYGYTF
TRBJ2-7	TRBV18	NA	NA	TGTGCCAGCTCACCCCTGGAGAGGCCCGAGCAGTACTTC	CASSPLERPEQYF
TRBJ1-1	TRBV7-2	NA	TRBD1	TGTGCCAGCAGCCTAGGGAACTTAGGGGGCCGGGTCACTGAAGCTTTCTTT	CASSLGNLGGRVTEAFF
TRBJ2-3	TRBV7-9	NA	TRBD2	TGTGCCAGCAGCTTAGTGGTAGCGGGGAGCACAGATACGCAGTATTTT	CASSLVVAGSTDTQYF
TRBJ1-2	TRBV7-9	NA	TRBD1	TGTTCCAGCTCCTCAGACAGGGCCGAAGACGAGTATGGCTACACCTTC	CSSSSDRAEDEYGYTF
TRBJ2-2	TRBV6-6	NA	NA	TGTGCCACCGGGGACTCCGCGAACACCGGGGAGCTGTTTTTT	CATGDSANTGELFF
TRBJ2-1	TRBV9	NA	TRBD2	TGTGCCAGCAGCGTCAGACTAGCGGCCAGGGGTGAGCAGTTCTTC	CASSVRLAARGEQFF
TRBJ1-5	TRBV6-4	NA	NA	TGTGCCAGCAGTGCCACGGGGGGGACCCAGCCCCAGCATTTT	CASSATGGTQPQHF
TRBJ2-1	TRBV9	NA	TRBD1	TGTGCCAGCAGCGATGACAGGGGCTCCTACAATGAGCAGTTCTTC	CASSDDRGSYNEQFF
TRBJ2-7	TRBV30	NA	TRBD1	TGTGCCTGGAGTACAGGGGGGTACGAGCAGTACTTC	CAWSTGGYEQYF
TRBJ1-2	TRBV7-9	NA	NA	TGTTCCAGCAGCTTAGCGGCGACAGCCCTCAACTATGGCTACACCTTC	CSSSLAATALNYGYTF
TRBJ1-1	TRBV27	NA	TRBD1	TGTGCCAGCAGTTTATACCTCCTGGGCGCAGGGGGGAACACTGAAGCTTTCTTT	CASSLYLLGAGGNTEAFF